Here is one TCR beta chain with its context. The data were taken from a study of control samples from healthy donors and cancer patients. Sequencing was performed with immunoSEQ multiplex PCR; in TCRdb, only in-frame clones are kept and a portion is missing. The table records more than 150,000 clones, 80% to 95% of them present only once. The CDR3 extends over 16 amino acids. The V gene end was trimmed by 2 bases and the J gene end by 8 bases; junction bases not matched to a gene: 13. Germline V gives CDR1 MNHNS, CDR2 SASEGT. The genes are TRBV6-1 and TRBJ1-1; 8 bases are shared with TRBD1. Sequencing was carried out using blood. The clonotype comes from a man aged 18 to 30 in good health. Written as DNA, the CDR3 is TGTGCCAGCAGTGAAAGGATGCACACATGGGACAGGGAAGCTTTCTTT. Its protein product is CASSERMHTWDREAFF.